This T cell receptor (beta chain) was sequenced in a study of graft-versus-host responses after intestinal transplantation. Study at large: Multivisceral, liver-intestinal, or isolated intestinal transplants were received by the recipients. Study outcomes and limitations: Recipient marrow contained GvH clones, some of which appeared first in ileum or blood. GvH clone levels peaked in circulation, and this peak was associated with early post-transplant HvG declines.

Repertoires were generated with immunoSEQ multiplex PCR, while TCRdb's copy carries only in-frame clones and drops some. The sample holds around 13,000 clones, around four fifths seen once. V lost 1 base to trimming and J lost 1 base, with 4 bases between them. This CDR3 comprises 13 residues. CDR1 is GTSNPN and CDR2 is SVGIG in the germline V gene (reference sequence). As concerns this clone: Its antigen is as yet unknown.

The genes are TRBV30 and TRBJ2-2; D remains ambiguous. Here the sequenced sample was PBMCs, taken after intestinal transplantation. This TCR came from a human patient who received an intestinal transplant, so some T cells may come from the graft donor. CDR3 in DNA: TGTGCCTGGAGTGAGAGGAACACCGGGGAGCTGTTTTTT. Translation: CAWSERNTGELFF.